The present T cell receptor (beta chain) was sequenced within a study of regulatory T cells in long-lasting Graves disease. Study results and limitations: Segments TRBV28, TRBJ1-2 and TRBJ2-5 showed preferential usage in persistent disease.

In regard to this clonotype: Its antigen is unidentified.

Libraries of TCR beta came from iRepertoire HTBI primers plus Arm-PCR of CDR3 regions. Source study methods: Analysis of the samples identified about 62 TRBV and about 14 TRBJ segments. MiXCR was run by TCRdb on the multiplex PCR reads, yielding one entry per CDR3 protein. The authors' filters were not applied to this entry. This table has around 500,000 distinct CDR3 sequences, roughly 20% appearing once. Noted time point: persistent/refractory GD, antithyroid drugs over 5 years with positive TRAb. Scientists built the TCR library using RNA that was extracted from PBMCs. The CDR3 spans 11 residues. Trimming pared 3 bases from V and 6 bases from J, leaving 2 bases between. Germline V gene lookup returns CDR1 LNHDA and CDR2 SQIVND (reference sequence).

The chain combines TRBV19 with TRBJ2-2; the D is unclear. This specimen consisted of peripheral blood mononuclear cells (PBMCs), obtained when the disease was refractory, from a patient treated with antithyroid drugs. The sequence was collected from a female donor with Graves disease. In nucleotides, the CDR3 is TGTGCCAGTAGTATGTCCGGGGAGCTGTTTTTT. This codes for CASSMSGELFF.